This paragraph covers one TCR beta chain sequence. Antigen: not known. This sample is drawn from a study of PD-1 blockade in mismatch repair-deficient tumors. Study-level findings and limits: Tumor-resident clones, often undetectable pretreatment in blood, expanded then contracted after pembrolizumab.

Clones were read by immunoSEQ multiplex PCR, and TCRdb kept only the in-frame ones, dropping some. The profile shows 15,000 or so clones, over 75% of them singletons. The CDR3 has 14 amino acids. The V gene end was trimmed by 5 bases and the J gene end by 4 bases; junction bases not matched to a gene: 3. The germline gives CDR1 SEHNR, CDR2 FQNEAQ (reference sequence). This TCR was recovered from an adult with mismatch repair-deficient cancer. The sample here was PBMCs, taken less than 25 weeks after starting pembrolizumab. The rearrangement joins TRBV7-9 to TRBJ1-5; 9 nucleotides align to TRBD1. The CDR3 reads CASSNGTGNQPQHF. The CDR3 nucleotides read TGTGCCAGCAGCAACGGGACAGGGAATCAGCCCCAGCATTTT.